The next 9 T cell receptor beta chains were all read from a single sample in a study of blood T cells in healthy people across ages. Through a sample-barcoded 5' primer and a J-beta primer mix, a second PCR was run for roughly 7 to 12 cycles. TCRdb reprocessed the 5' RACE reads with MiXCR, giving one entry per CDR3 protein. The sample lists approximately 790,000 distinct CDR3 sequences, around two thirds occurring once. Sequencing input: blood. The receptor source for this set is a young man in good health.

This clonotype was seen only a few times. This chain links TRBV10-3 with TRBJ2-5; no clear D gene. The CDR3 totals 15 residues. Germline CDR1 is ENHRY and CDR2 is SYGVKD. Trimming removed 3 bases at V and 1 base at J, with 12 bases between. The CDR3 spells CAISDSSHLQETQYF. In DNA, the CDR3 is TGTGCCATCAGTGATTCCTCACATCTCCAAGAGACCCAGTACTTC.

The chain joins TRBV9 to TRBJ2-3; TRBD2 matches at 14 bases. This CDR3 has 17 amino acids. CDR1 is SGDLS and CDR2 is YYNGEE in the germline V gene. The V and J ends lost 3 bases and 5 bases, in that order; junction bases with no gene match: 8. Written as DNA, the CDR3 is TGTGCCAGCAGCGCGAAGGGACTAGCGGGGGCGTTAGATACGCAGTATTTT. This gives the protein CASSAKGLAGALDTQYF. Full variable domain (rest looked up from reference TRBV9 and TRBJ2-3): DSGVTQTPKHLITATGQRVTLRCSPRSGDLSVYWYQQSLDQGLQFLIQYYNGEERAKGNILERFSAQQFPDLHSELNLSSLELGDSALYFCASSAKGLAGALDTQYFGPGTRLTVL.

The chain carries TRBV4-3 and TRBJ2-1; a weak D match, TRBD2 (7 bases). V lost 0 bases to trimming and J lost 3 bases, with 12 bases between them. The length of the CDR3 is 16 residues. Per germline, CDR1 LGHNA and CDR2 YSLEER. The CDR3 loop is CASSQDGGGRYNEQFF. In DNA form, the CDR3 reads TGCGCCAGCAGCCAAGATGGGGGGGGCCGCTACAATGAGCAGTTCTTC.

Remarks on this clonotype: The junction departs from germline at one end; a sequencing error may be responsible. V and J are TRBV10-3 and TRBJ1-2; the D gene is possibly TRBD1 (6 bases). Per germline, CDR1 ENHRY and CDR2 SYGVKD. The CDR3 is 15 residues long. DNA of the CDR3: TGTGCCATCATTGAGCCGGGACAAGGTCGAGATGGCTACACCTTC. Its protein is CAIIEPGQGRDGYTF.

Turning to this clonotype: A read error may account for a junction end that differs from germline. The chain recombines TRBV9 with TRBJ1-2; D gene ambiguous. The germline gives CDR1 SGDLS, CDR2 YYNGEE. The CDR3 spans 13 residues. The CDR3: CAGSVTSGYGYTF. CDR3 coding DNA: TGTGCCGGCAGCGTTACCAGTGGATATGGCTACACCTTC.

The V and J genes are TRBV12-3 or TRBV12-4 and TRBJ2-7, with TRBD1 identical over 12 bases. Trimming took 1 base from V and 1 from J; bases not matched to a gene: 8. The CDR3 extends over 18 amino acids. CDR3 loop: CASSLEGQGARRSYEQYF. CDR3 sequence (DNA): TGTGCCAGCAGTTTAGAGGGACAGGGGGCGCGGAGATCCTACGAGCAGTACTTC.

In DNA, the CDR3 is TGCAGCGTCGGGGGCAGGGTCACAGATACGCAGTATTTT. Translating it yields CSVGGRVTDTQYF. The chain has TRBV29-1 and TRBJ2-3, with D perhaps given as TRBD1 or TRBD2 (6 bases each). Between the trimmed V and J ends, which lost 6 bases and 2 bases, there was a span of 12 bases. Per germline, CDR1 SQVTM and CDR2 ANQGSEA. The length of the CDR3 is 13 residues.

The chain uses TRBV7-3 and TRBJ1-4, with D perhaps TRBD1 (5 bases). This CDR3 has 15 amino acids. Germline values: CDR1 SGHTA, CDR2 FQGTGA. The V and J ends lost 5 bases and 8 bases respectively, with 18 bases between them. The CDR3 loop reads CASSPTGQGVEKLFF. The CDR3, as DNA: TGTGCCAGCAGCCCCACGGGCCAGGGTGTCGAAAAACTGTTTTTT.

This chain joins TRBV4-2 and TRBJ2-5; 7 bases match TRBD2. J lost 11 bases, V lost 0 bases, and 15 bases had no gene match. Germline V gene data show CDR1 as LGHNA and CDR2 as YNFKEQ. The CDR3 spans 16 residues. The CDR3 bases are TGTGCCAGCAGCCAAGAGCCTAGCGGACTCACAGATACGCAGTACTTC. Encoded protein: CASSQEPSGLTDTQYF.